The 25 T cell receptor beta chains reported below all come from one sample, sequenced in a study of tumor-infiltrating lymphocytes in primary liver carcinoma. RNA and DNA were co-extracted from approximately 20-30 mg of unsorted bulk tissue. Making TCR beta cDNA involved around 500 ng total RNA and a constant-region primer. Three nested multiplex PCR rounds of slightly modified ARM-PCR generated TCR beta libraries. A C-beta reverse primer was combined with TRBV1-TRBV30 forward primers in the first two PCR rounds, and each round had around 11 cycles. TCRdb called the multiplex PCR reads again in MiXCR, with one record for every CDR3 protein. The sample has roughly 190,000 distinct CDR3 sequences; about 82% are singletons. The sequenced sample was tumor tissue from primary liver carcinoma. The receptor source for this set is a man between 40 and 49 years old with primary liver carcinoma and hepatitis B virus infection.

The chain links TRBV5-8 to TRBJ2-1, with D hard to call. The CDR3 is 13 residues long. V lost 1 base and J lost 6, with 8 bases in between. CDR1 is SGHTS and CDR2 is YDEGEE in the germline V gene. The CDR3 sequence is CASSLPMCNEQFF. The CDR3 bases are TGTGCCAGCAGCTTGCCCATGTGCAATGAGCAGTTCTTC.

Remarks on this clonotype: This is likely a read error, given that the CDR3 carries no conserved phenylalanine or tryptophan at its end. CDR3 region: CASSPATGGNTGELFS. As DNA, the CDR3 is TGTGCCAGCAGCCCAGCAACAGGGGGTAACACCGGGGAGCTGTTTTCT. The rearrangement joins TRBV4-2 to TRBJ2-2; the match to TRBD1 covers 8 bases. The V segment lost 4 bases and the J segment 2 bases; nucleotides outside the gene matches: 6. CDR3 length: 16 amino acids. Looked up from germline, CDR1 is LGHNA and CDR2 is YNFKEQ.

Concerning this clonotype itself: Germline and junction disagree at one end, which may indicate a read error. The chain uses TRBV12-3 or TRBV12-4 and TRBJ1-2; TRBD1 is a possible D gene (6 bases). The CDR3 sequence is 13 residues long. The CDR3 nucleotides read TGTGCCAGCAGTTTAACAGGGCTAATCGGCTACACGTTT. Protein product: CASSLTGLIGYTF.

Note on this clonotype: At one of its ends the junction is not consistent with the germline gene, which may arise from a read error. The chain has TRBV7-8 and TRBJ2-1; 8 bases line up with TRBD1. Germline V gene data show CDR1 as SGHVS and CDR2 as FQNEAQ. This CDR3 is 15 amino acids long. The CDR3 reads CASSLVGTGINEQFF. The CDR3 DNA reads TGTGCAAGCAGCCTAGTCGGGACAGGTATCAATGAGCAGTTCTTC.

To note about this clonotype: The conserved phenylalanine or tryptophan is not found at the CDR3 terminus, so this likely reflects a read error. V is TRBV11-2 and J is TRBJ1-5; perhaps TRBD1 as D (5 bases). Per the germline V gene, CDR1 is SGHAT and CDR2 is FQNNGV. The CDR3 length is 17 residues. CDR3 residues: CASSLVGVKWSNQPQHV. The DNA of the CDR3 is TGTGCCAGCAGTTTAGTAGGGGTAAAATGGAGCAATCAGCCCCAGCATGTT.

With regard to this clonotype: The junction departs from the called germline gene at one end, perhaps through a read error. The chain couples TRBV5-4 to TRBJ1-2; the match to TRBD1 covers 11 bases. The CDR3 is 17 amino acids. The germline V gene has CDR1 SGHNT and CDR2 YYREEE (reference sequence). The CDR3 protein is CASNTPGQGDFNYGYTF. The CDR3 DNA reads TGTGCCAGCAACACCCCGGGACAGGGGGATTTTAACTATGGCTACACGTTC.

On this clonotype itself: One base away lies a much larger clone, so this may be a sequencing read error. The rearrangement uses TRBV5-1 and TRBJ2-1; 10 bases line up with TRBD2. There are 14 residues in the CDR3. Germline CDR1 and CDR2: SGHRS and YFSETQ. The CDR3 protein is CASSPLAGLNEQLF. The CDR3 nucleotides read TGCGCCAGCAGCCCACTAGCGGGATTGAATGAGCAGCTCTTC.

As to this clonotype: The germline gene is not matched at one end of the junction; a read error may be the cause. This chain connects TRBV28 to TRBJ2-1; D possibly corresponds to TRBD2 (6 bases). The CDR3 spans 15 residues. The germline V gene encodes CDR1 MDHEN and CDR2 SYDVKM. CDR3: CASRTDLTAGNELFF. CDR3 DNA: TGTGCCAGCAGAACGGACTTAACAGCGGGTAATGAGCTGTTCTTC.

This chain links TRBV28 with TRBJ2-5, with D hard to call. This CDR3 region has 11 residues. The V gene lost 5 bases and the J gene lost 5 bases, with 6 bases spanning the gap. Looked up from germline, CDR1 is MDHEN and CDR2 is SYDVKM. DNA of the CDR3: TGTGCCAGCAGTACGGGCGAGACCCAGTACTTC. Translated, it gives CASSTGETQYF. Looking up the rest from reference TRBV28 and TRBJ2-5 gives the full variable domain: DVKVTQSSRYLVKRTGEKVFLECVQDMDHENMFWYRQDPGLGLRLIYFSYDVKMKEKGDIPEGYSVSREKKERFSLILESASTNQTSMYLCASSTGETQYFGPGTRLLVL.

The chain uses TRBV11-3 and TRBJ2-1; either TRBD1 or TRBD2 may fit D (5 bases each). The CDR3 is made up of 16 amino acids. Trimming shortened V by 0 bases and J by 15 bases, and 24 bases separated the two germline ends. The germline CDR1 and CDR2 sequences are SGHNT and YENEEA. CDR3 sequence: CASSLDTGADYNELFF. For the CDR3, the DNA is TGTGCCAGCAGCTTAGATACTGGGGCAGACTACAATGAACTGTTCTTC.

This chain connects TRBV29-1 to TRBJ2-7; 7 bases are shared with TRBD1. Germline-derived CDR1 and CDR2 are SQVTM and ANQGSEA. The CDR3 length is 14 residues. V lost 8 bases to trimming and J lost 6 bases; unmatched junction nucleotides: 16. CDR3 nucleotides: TGCAGCTTACAAGCTAAAGGGGGCGAGGGCGAGCAGTACTTC. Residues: CSLQAKGGEGEQYF.

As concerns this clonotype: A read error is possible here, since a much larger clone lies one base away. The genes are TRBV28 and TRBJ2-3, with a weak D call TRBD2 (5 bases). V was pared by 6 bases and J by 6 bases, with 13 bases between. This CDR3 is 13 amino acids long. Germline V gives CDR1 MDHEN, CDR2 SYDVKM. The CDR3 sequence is CASRFTGYDTQYF. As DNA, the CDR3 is TGTGCCAGCAGATTTACGGGGTACGATACGCAGTATTTT.

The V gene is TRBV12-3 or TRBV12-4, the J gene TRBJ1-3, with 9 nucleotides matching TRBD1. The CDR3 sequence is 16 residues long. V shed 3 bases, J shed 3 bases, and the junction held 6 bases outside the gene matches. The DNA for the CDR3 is TGTGCCAGCAGTTTGGCGACAGGGGGTAGTGGAAACACCATATATTTT. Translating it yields CASSLATGGSGNTIYF.

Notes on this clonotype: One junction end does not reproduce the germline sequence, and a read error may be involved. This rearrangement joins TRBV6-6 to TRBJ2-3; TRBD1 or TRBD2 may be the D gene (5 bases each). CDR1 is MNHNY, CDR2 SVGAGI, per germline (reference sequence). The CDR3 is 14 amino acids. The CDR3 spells CASSRSSQGDTEYF. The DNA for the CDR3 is TGTGCCAGCAGTCGGTCTAGCCAGGGAGATACGGAGTATTTT.

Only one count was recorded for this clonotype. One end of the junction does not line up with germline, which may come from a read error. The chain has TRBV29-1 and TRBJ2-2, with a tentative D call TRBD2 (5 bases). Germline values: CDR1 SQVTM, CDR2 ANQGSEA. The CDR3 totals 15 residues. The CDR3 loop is CIVEVGIVNTGKLFF. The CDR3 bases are TGCATCGTTGAAGTGGGAATCGTGAACACCGGGAAGCTGTTTTTT.

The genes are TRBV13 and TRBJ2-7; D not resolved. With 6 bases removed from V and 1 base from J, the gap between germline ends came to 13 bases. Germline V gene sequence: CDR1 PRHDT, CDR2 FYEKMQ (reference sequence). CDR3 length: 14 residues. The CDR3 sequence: CASSSSKISYEQYF. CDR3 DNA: TGTGCCAGCAGTTCGTCCAAGATTTCCTACGAGCAGTACTTC.

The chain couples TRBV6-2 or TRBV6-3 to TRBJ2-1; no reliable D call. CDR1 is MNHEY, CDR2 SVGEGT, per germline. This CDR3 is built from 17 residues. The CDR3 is CLSSYGSTLIGENEQFF. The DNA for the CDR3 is TGTCTCAGCAGTTACGGGTCCACTCTAATCGGAGAAAATGAGCAGTTCTTC.

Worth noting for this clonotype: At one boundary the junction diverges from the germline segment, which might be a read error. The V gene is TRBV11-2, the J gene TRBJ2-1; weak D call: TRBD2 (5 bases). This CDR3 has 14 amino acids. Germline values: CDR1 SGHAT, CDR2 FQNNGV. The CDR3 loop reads CASSLSGFDNGQFF. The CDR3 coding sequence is TGTGCCAGCAGCTTGTCGGGGTTCGATAATGGGCAGTTCTTT.

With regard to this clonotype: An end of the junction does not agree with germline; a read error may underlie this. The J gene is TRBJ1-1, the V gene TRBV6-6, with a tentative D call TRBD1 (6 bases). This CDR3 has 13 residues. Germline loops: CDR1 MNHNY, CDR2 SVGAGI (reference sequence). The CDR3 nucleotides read TGTGCCAGCAGCACAAGGGGGGCTACTGAAGCTTACTTT. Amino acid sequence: CASSTRGATEAYF.

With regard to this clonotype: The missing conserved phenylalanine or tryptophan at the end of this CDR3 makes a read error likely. CDR3 nucleotide sequence: TGTGCCAGCAGCTTAGTAGGGATAGAGACACAGTACTCC. Encoded protein: CASSLVGIETQYS. The V call is TRBV7-9, the J call TRBJ2-5; D ambiguous. Germline-derived CDR1 and CDR2 are SEHNR and FQNEAQ (reference sequence). The length of the CDR3 is 13 residues.

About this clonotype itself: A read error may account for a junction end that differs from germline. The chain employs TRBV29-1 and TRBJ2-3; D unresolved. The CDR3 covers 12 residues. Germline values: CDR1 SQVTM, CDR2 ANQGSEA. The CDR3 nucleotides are TGCAGCGTTGTTCTTATCACAGATACGGAGTATTTT. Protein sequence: CSVVLITDTEYF.

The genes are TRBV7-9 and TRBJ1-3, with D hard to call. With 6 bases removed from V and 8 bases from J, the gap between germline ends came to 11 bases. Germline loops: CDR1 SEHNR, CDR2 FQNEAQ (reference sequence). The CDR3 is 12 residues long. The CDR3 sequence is CASSIYGYTIYF. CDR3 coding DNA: TGTGCCAGCAGTATCTATGGGTACACCATATATTTT.

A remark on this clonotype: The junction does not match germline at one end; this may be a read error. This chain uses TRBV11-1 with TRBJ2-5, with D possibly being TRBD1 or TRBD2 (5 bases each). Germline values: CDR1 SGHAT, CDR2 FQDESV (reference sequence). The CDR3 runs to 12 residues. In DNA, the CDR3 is TGTGCCAGCACCCAGCTGGGGGAGACTCAGTACTTC. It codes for CASTQLGETQYF.

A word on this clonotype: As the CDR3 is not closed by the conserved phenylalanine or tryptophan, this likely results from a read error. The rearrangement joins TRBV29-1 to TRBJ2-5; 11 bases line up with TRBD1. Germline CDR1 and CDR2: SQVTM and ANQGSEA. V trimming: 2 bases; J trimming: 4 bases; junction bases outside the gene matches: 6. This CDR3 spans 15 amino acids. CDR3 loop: CSVETDRGRTETQYL. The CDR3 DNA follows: TGCAGCGTTGAAACGGACAGGGGGCGAACAGAGACCCAGTACTTA.

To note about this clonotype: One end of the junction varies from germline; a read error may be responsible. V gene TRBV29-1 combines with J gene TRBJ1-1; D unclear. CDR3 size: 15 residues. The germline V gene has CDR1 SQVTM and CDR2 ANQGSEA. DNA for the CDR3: TGTAGCGTTGAACCCGGGTGGGCCATGAACACTGAAGCTTTCTTT. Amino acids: CSVEPGWAMNTEAFF.